Presented here are 13 T cell receptor beta chains from one specimen sequenced in a study of shared clonotypes between healthy human individuals (dated by TCRdb to between 2020 and 2021). CD8 naive samples consisted of CD45RO-negative cells that were positively selected for CCR7, yielding a CD45RA+CCR7+ population without TemRA cells. The library was generated by the immunoSEQ multiplex PCR assay. Not all clones reach the TCRdb copy of this immuneACCESS table, which keeps in-frame sequences only. Checked studies attribute under half of the gap to unresolved V genes and leave the rest unexplained. Across this sample there are over 800,000 clones, with 92% seen only once. 24% of the sample is in the top ten clones. The sample consisted of naive CD8+ T cells sorted from blood. The cell subset or site label for this specimen denotes: CD45RA+CCR7+. These receptors were obtained from a young man in good health.

The rearrangement uses TRBV6-6 and TRBJ1-1; TRBD1 agrees at 10 bases. The germline CDR1 and CDR2 sequences are MNHNY and SVGAGI (reference sequence). The CDR3 is made up of 15 amino acids. J was trimmed by 3 bases and V by 1 base; bases with no gene match: 2. As DNA, the CDR3 is TGTGCCAGCAGTTACTGGACAGGGGGGGACACTGAAGCTTTCTTT. Its protein is CASSYWTGGDTEAFF.

This clone was observed a single time. Distinct nucleotide sequences in the sample also encode this CDR3. The rearrangement uses TRBV5-1 and TRBJ2-7, with 9 bases matching TRBD1. V lost 4 bases and J lost 1; bases outside the gene matches: 6. Looked up from germline, CDR1 is SGHRS and CDR2 is YFSETQ. CDR3 size: 15 residues. CDR3 amino acids: CASSQGQGASYEQYF. The CDR3 nucleotides read TGCGCCAGCAGCCAGGGACAGGGAGCATCCTACGAGCAGTACTTC.

V usage is TRBV9 and J usage is TRBJ2-7; possibly TRBD1 for D (7 bases). The V gene lost 3 bases and the J gene lost 1 base, with 8 bases spanning the gap. Germline CDR1 and CDR2: SGDLS and YYNGEE. The CDR3 length is 13 residues. The CDR3 sequence: CASSAGGSYEQYF. CDR3 bases: TGTGCCAGCAGCGCAGGGGGGTCCTACGAGCAGTACTTC.

This clone turned up a few times. V and J are TRBV10-3 and TRBJ2-2, with no clear D. The V gene lost 3 bases and the J gene lost 9 bases, with 8 bases spanning the gap. The CDR3 is 12 residues long. Germline V gene lookup returns CDR1 ENHRY and CDR2 SYGVKD. The CDR3 DNA sequence: TGTGCCATCAGTGACTCCGCGAGGGAGCTGTTTTTT. This gives the protein CAISDSARELFF.

This chain joins TRBV28 and TRBJ2-2, with D perhaps TRBD1 (6 bases). The germline V gene encodes CDR1 MDHEN and CDR2 SYDVKM. Trimming removed 4 bases from V and 3 bases from J, with 21 bases in between. This CDR3 is built from 18 residues. CDR3 residues: CASSSQGITQGDTGELFF. CDR3 DNA: TGTGCCAGCAGTTCGCAGGGGATAACTCAAGGTGACACCGGGGAGCTGTTTTTT. Drawing the rest from reference TRBV28 and TRBJ2-2, the complete variable domain is DVKVTQSSRYLVKRTGEKVFLECVQDMDHENMFWYRQDPGLGLRLIYFSYDVKMKEKGDIPEGYSVSREKKERFSLILESASTNQTSMYLCASSSQGITQGDTGELFFGEGSRLTVL.

The chain is built from TRBV15 and TRBJ1-1; 7 nucleotides agree with TRBD1. Germline CDR1 is LNHNV and CDR2 is YYDKDF (reference sequence). J lost 4 bases, V lost 3 bases, and 5 bases had no gene match. The CDR3 is 14 amino acids. CDR3 in amino acids: CATSRDRSLTEAFF. The CDR3 DNA reads as TGTGCCACCAGCAGGGACAGGAGTCTCACTGAAGCTTTCTTT.

The chain recombines TRBV27 with TRBJ1-1; D gene ambiguous. Per the germline V gene, CDR1 is MNHEY and CDR2 is SMNVEV (reference sequence). The CDR3 contains 13 residues. Trimming left V 5 bases short and J 3 bases short, with 10 bases between. The DNA for the CDR3 is TGTGCCAGCAGTGGCAAACAGTACACTGAAGCTTTCTTT. Protein: CASSGKQYTEAFF.

The CDR3: CASRTPGYEQYF. The CDR3 coding sequence is TGTGCCAGCAGAACACCGGGCTACGAGCAGTACTTC. This chain joins TRBV6-5 and TRBJ2-7; D not certain. Looked up from germline, CDR1 is MNHEY and CDR2 is SVGAGI. The CDR3 is 12 amino acids. The V and J ends lost 6 bases and 3 bases respectively, with 9 bases between them.

This clone was counted only a few times. CDR3 sequence: CASSFGDTQYF. The CDR3, as DNA: TGTGCCAGCAGCTTCGGGGATACGCAGTATTTT. This chain joins TRBV5-6 and TRBJ2-3; no clear D gene. The CDR3 has 11 residues. V was pared by 2 bases and J by 6 bases, with 4 bases between. CDR1 and CDR2 from the germline V gene are SGHDT and YYEEEE.

The chain links TRBV28 to TRBJ2-7; 8 positions match TRBD1. The ends lost 3 bases at V and 5 bases at J; junction bases unmatched: 6. There are 14 residues in the CDR3. The V gene's germline CDR1 is MDHEN and CDR2 SYDVKM. This chain's CDR3 is CASSFQDRAHEQYF. The CDR3 DNA follows: TGTGCCAGCAGTTTCCAGGACAGGGCCCACGAGCAGTACTTC.

The DNA for the CDR3 is TGCGCCAGCAGTGAGGGTGTAGCGCAAGAGACCCAGTACTTC. This sequence encodes CASSEGVAQETQYF. This sequence joins TRBV10-1 and TRBJ2-5; possible D gene TRBD2, 5 bases. The CDR3 length is 14 residues. Between the trimmed V and J ends, which lost 2 bases and 2 bases, there was a span of 9 bases. Germline-derived CDR1 and CDR2 are WNHNN and SYGVQD (reference sequence).

The V and J genes are TRBV28 and TRBJ1-1; D uncertain. The CDR3 is made up of 16 amino acids. V was clipped by 9 bases and J by 1 base, with 21 bases between them. CDR1 MDHEN and CDR2 SYDVKM come from the germline V gene. The CDR3 sequence is CASHSLISAENTEAFF. The CDR3 DNA sequence: TGTGCCAGTCACTCTCTCATTTCTGCTGAGAACACTGAAGCTTTCTTT.

The chain couples TRBV5-4 to TRBJ2-1; TRBD2 is a possible D gene (6 bases). V was cut by 0 bases and J by 0 bases, with 16 bases left in between. The germline V gene encodes CDR1 SGHNT and CDR2 YYREEE (reference sequence). The CDR3 has 18 residues. CDR3 amino acids: CASSLAPSVGSSYNEQFF. The CDR3 nucleotides read TGTGCCAGCAGCTTGGCCCCTAGCGTAGGAAGCTCCTACAATGAGCAGTTCTTC.